These T cell receptor beta chains were read from a single sample in a study of blood T cell repertoires in COVID-19. Clones were sequenced by immunoSEQ multiplex PCR, and TCRdb holds only the in-frame ones, with some missing. The sample carries hundreds of thousands of clones, around 80% recorded once. Sequencing input: peripheral blood. All receptors come from a woman aged 80 or over with active or convalescent COVID-19. Each CDR3 is given with its conserved first and last residue. A D gene is named only where the DNA matches it firmly. The size field is filled for only some rows; it gives once, few, many or a size class.

V: TRBV9
J: TRBJ2-1
size: -
D: -
DNA: TGTGCCAGCAGCCCAACAACCTCCTACAATGAGCAGTTCTTC
CDR3: CASSPTTSYNEQFF

V: TRBV7-6
J: TRBJ2-2
size: -
D: TRBD1
DNA: TGTGCCAGCAGCCTACAGGGGGCCCGGACCGGGGAGCTGTTTTTT
CDR3: CASSLQGARTGELFF

V: TRBV5-4
J: TRBJ2-2
size: few
D: -
DNA: TGTGCCAGCAGCTTGAAGGGGGGGCAGCGAAGCACCGGGGAGCTGTTTTTT
CDR3: CASSLKGGQRSTGELFF

V: TRBV19
J: TRBJ1-5
size: -
D: TRBD1
DNA: TGTGCCAGTACTGGACGGGGCAGGGGGTTGGGGAGCAATCAGCCCCAGCATTTT
CDR3: CASTGRGRGLGSNQPQHF

V: TRBV14
J: TRBJ2-1
size: -
D: TRBD2
DNA: TGTGCCAGCAGCCAAGAGGCGGGAGCACTAAACCAAAATGAGCAGTTCTTC
CDR3: CASSQEAGALNQNEQFF

V: TRBV3-1/TRBV3-2
J: TRBJ1-2
size: -
D: -
DNA: TGTGCCAGCAGCCAACCCCGTAACTATGGCTACACCTTC
CDR3: CASSQPRNYGYTF

V: TRBV7-9
J: TRBJ2-5
size: -
D: TRBD2
DNA: TGTGCCAGCAGCTTAGGGGGACTAGCGGGAGTGGAGACCCAGTACTTC
CDR3: CASSLGGLAGVETQYF

V: TRBV4-2
J: TRBJ2-2
size: -
D: -
DNA: TGTGCCAGCAGCCAAGGGACGGGGTACACCGGGGAGCTGTTTTTT
CDR3: CASSQGTGYTGELFF

V: TRBV7-9
J: TRBJ1-1
size: -
D: -
DNA: TGTGCCAGCAGCTTAGCAGGGAGAGTCACTGAAGCTTTCTTT
CDR3: CASSLAGRVTEAFF

V: TRBV19
J: TRBJ2-5
size: -
D: -
DNA: TGTGCCAGTAGTATTTCGGCAGGAAGCTCATACCAAGAGACCCAGTACTTC
CDR3: CASSISAGSSYQETQYF

V: TRBV7-7
J: TRBJ2-5
size: -
D: TRBD2
DNA: TGTGCTAGCAGCTCCAGCGGGGGCCGGGAGACCCAGTACTTC
CDR3: CASSSSGGRETQYF

V: TRBV6-5
J: TRBJ1-2
size: -
D: -
DNA: TGTGCCAGCAGTTACTCGCACTCAAGCGGAGCGACCTTC
CDR3: CASSYSHSSGATF

V: TRBV6-2/TRBV6-3
J: TRBJ2-6
size: few
D: -
DNA: TGTGCCAGCAGTTACTCGAAAGGTCAGGGGAACTCTGGGGCCAACGTCCTGACTTTC
CDR3: CASSYSKGQGNSGANVLTF

V: TRBV5-5
J: TRBJ1-5
size: -
D: -
DNA: TGTGCCAGCAGCTTGGAGGTTTGGGGCGTAGGGCAGCCCCAGCATTTT
CDR3: CASSLEVWGVGQPQHF

V: TRBV7-2
J: TRBJ2-7
size: -
D: TRBD2
DNA: TGTGCCAGCAGCTTAGGAAACACTAGCGGGAGGGCCAACTCCTACGAGCAGTACTTC
CDR3: CASSLGNTSGRANSYEQYF

V: TRBV5-4
J: TRBJ2-3
size: -
D: -
DNA: TGTGCCAGCAGCTTGAATCCTGAGGCAGATACGCAGTATTTT
CDR3: CASSLNPEADTQYF

V: TRBV2
J: TRBJ2-1
size: few
D: TRBD2
DNA: TGTGCCAGCCTCGGTCTAGCGGGATCTTACAATGAGCAGTTCTTC
CDR3: CASLGLAGSYNEQFF

V: TRBV3-1/TRBV3-2
J: TRBJ2-3
size: once
D: -
DNA: TGTGCCAGCAGCCCCCACTCGCGTGCAGATACGCAGTATTTT
CDR3: CASSPHSRADTQYF

V: TRBV9
J: TRBJ2-1
size: -
D: -
DNA: TGTGCCAGCAGCGTAGACCGGGGCTCCTACAATGAGCAGTTCTTC
CDR3: CASSVDRGSYNEQFF

V: TRBV12-3/TRBV12-4
J: TRBJ2-7
size: -
D: -
DNA: TGTGCCAGCAGTTTAAAAACAGGAGAGCAGTACTTC
CDR3: CASSLKTGEQYF

V: TRBV28
J: TRBJ1-2
size: -
D: -
DNA: TGTGCCAGCAGTCCGGGACAAGACTATGGCTACACCTTC
CDR3: CASSPGQDYGYTF

V: TRBV15
J: TRBJ2-7
size: -
D: -
DNA: TGTGCCACCAGCAGAGATCGAATGGGGGGATCTAACGAGCAGTACTTC
CDR3: CATSRDRMGGSNEQYF

V: TRBV24-1
J: TRBJ2-1
size: -
D: TRBD1
DNA: TGTGCCACCAGTGATCCGGGCCAGGGGGACAATGAGCAGTTCTTC
CDR3: CATSDPGQGDNEQFF

V: TRBV4-1
J: TRBJ2-1
size: -
D: TRBD1
DNA: TGCGCCAGCAGCCAGCGGACAGGAAGCTCCTACAATGAGCAGTTCTTC
CDR3: CASSQRTGSSYNEQFF

V: TRBV3-1/TRBV3-2
J: TRBJ2-5
size: -
D: -
DNA: TGTGCCAGCAGTCCCCGCAGGGTCACCCAAGAGACCCAGTACTTC
CDR3: CASSPRRVTQETQYF

V: TRBV19
J: TRBJ1-2
size: -
D: -
DNA: TGTGCCAGTAGTATCGGTCCCCGCTATGGCTACACCTTC
CDR3: CASSIGPRYGYTF

V: TRBV6-5
J: TRBJ2-7
size: -
D: -
DNA: TGTGCCAGCAGCCAGGGTAACGAGCAGTACTTC
CDR3: CASSQGNEQYF

V: TRBV12-5
J: TRBJ1-1
size: -
D: -
DNA: TGTGCTAGTGAAACAGCATCCGAAGCTTTCTTT
CDR3: CASETASEAFF

V: TRBV7-9
J: TRBJ2-5
size: -
D: -
DNA: TGTGCCAGCAGCAACTCCCAGACCCAGTACTTC
CDR3: CASSNSQTQYF

V: TRBV3-1/TRBV3-2
J: TRBJ2-5
size: -
D: TRBD2
DNA: TGTGCCAGCAGCCACAGGACTAGCGGGAAAGAGACCCAGTACTTC
CDR3: CASSHRTSGKETQYF

V: TRBV5-4
J: TRBJ2-1
size: -
D: TRBD1
DNA: TGTGCCAGCCGGGACAGGGGGACCTACAATGAGCAGTTCTTC
CDR3: CASRDRGTYNEQFF

V: TRBV19
J: TRBJ2-7
size: -
D: -
DNA: TGTGCCAGTAGTATAGGTCAGGAATACGAGCAGTACTTC
CDR3: CASSIGQEYEQYF

V: TRBV27
J: TRBJ2-1
size: -
D: -
DNA: TGTGCCAGCAGTTTGGCCCCCCCACCTTACAATGAGCAGTTCTTC
CDR3: CASSLAPPPYNEQFF

V: TRBV6-2/TRBV6-3
J: TRBJ1-2
size: -
D: TRBD1
DNA: TGTGCCAGCAGCCCCACGCCGGCCAGGGGGGTTCTTTATGGCTACACCTTC
CDR3: CASSPTPARGVLYGYTF

V: TRBV11-1
J: TRBJ2-2
size: once
D: TRBD2
DNA: TGTGCCAGCAGTACCGGGACTAAGTATTCTTCCGGGGAGCTGTTTTTT
CDR3: CASSTGTKYSSGELFF

V: TRBV6-5
J: TRBJ2-7
size: -
D: -
DNA: TGTGCCAGCAGAACCGTGGGGAGCTCCTACGAGCAGTACTTC
CDR3: CASRTVGSSYEQYF

V: TRBV5-1
J: TRBJ2-3
size: -
D: TRBD2
DNA: TGCGCCAGCAGCCCACTTAGCGGGAGAGGGACAGATACGCAGTATTTT
CDR3: CASSPLSGRGTDTQYF

V: TRBV6-5
J: TRBJ2-1
size: few
D: TRBD1
DNA: TGTGCCAGCAGATCTCTGACAGGGAACAATGAGCAGTTCTTC
CDR3: CASRSLTGNNEQFF

V: TRBV6-5
J: TRBJ1-6
size: few
D: TRBD1
DNA: TGTGCCAGCAGTCTCGACAGGGTTAGTTCACCCCTCCACTTT
CDR3: CASSLDRVSSPLHF

V: TRBV4-3
J: TRBJ2-3
size: -
D: -
DNA: TGCGCCAGCAGCCGAATGGGCGTTAATACGCAGTATTTT
CDR3: CASSRMGVNTQYF

V: TRBV7-2
J: TRBJ2-2
size: -
D: TRBD1
DNA: TGTGCCAGCAGCTTGGGGACAGGGAGAACCGGGGAGCTGTTTTTT
CDR3: CASSLGTGRTGELFF

V: TRBV30
J: TRBJ1-3
size: once
D: -
DNA: TGTGCCTGGGGTTGGCACTCTGGAAACACCATATATTTT
CDR3: CAWGWHSGNTIYF

V: TRBV6-1
J: TRBJ2-3
size: -
D: TRBD2
DNA: TGTGCCAGCAGTGAAATCTTGGGGTTAGCGGGAGGGGACACAGATACGCAGTATTTT
CDR3: CASSEILGLAGGDTDTQYF

V: TRBV28
J: TRBJ1-2
size: -
D: TRBD1
DNA: TGTGCCAGCAGATCCACAGGGGGGATCTATGGCTACACCTTC
CDR3: CASRSTGGIYGYTF

V: TRBV4-1
J: TRBJ2-7
size: -
D: TRBD1
DNA: TGCGCCAGCAGCCAGAAATCGGGACAGGGATACGAGCAGTACTTC
CDR3: CASSQKSGQGYEQYF

V: TRBV28
J: TRBJ2-2
size: -
D: TRBD1
DNA: TGTGCCAGCAGTCCACATGGGACAGGGATAGTTGGCGGGGAGCTGTTTTTT
CDR3: CASSPHGTGIVGGELFF

V: TRBV19
J: TRBJ2-3
size: -
D: -
DNA: TGTGCCAGTAGCCCAAATACCTTGACTCTGAGCACAGATACGCAGTATTTT
CDR3: CASSPNTLTLSTDTQYF

V: TRBV6-6
J: TRBJ2-1
size: -
D: TRBD1
DNA: TGTGCCAGCAGCTCCGGGACAGTTTACAATGAGCAGTTCTTC
CDR3: CASSSGTVYNEQFF

V: TRBV7-8
J: TRBJ2-3
size: -
D: -
DNA: TGTGCCAGCAGCTTTTATCCCGAGACAGATACGCAGTATTTT
CDR3: CASSFYPETDTQYF

V: TRBV7-8
J: TRBJ1-3
size: -
D: -
DNA: TGTGCCAGCAGCTTACTAGACAGACCCTCTGGAAACACCATATATTTT
CDR3: CASSLLDRPSGNTIYF

V: TRBV11-3
J: TRBJ1-1
size: -
D: -
DNA: TGTGCCAGCAGCTCCGACAGGTCAGAGGCTTTCTTT
CDR3: CASSSDRSEAFF

V: TRBV6-2/TRBV6-3
J: TRBJ2-3
size: -
D: -
DNA: TGTGCCAGCAGTTACTCGAACAGGGAAGATACGCAGTATTTT
CDR3: CASSYSNREDTQYF

V: TRBV13
J: TRBJ1-1
size: -
D: -
DNA: TGTGCCAGCAGCCCAATGACAGGTTGGACACGCGGCGCTTTCTTT
CDR3: CASSPMTGWTRGAFF

V: TRBV3-1/TRBV3-2
J: TRBJ2-5
size: -
D: TRBD1
DNA: TGTGCCAGCAGCCAAGGTAACAGGGGGCGCGTGGAGACCCAGTACTTC
CDR3: CASSQGNRGRVETQYF

V: TRBV10-3
J: TRBJ1-1
size: -
D: -
DNA: TGTGCCATCAGTGAAAACGGAGTCCGGATGGGGACTCCCTTT
CDR3: CAISENGVRMGTPF

V: TRBV5-1
J: TRBJ2-2
size: -
D: TRBD1
DNA: TGCGCCAGCACTGGGACAGTGGACACCGGGGAGCTGTTTTTT
CDR3: CASTGTVDTGELFF

V: TRBV5-1
J: TRBJ1-2
size: -
D: -
DNA: TGCGCCAGCAGCTTGGGACAGATTACTAACTATGGCTACACCTTC
CDR3: CASSLGQITNYGYTF

V: TRBV9
J: TRBJ1-1
size: -
D: -
DNA: TGTGCCAGCAGCGTTGACCAGGGTGAAGCTTTCTTT
CDR3: CASSVDQGEAFF

V: TRBV5-6
J: TRBJ1-5
size: -
D: TRBD1
DNA: TGTGCCAGCAGCTTCAGACAGGGGGGAAATCAGCCCCAGCATTTT
CDR3: CASSFRQGGNQPQHF